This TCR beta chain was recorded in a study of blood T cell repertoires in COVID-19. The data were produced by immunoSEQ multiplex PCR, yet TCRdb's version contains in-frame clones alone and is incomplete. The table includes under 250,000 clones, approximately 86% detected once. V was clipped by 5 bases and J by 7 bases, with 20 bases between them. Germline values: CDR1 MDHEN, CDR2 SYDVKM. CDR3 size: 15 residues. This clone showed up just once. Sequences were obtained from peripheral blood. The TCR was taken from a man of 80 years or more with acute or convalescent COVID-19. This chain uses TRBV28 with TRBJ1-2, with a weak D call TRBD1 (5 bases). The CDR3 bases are TGTGCCAGCAGTCCACCAGGACGCCAGGGTGGTGGCTACACCTTC. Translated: CASSPPGRQGGGYTF.